This TCR beta chain was recovered during a study of post-analysis software for immune sequencing data. The wider study: Disease trajectories encompassed relapsing-remitting, secondary progressive and progressive-relapsing multiple sclerosis.

On this clonotype itself: The antigen is unknown.

The CDR3 extends over 16 amino acids. CDR1 and CDR2 (germline): PRHDT, FYEKMQ (reference sequence). Trimming removed 4 bases at V and 4 bases at J, with 18 bases between. The library was made from cDNA and included unique molecular identifiers. From the PCR reads, TCRdb called clonotypes with MiXCR, one entry per CDR3 protein. The sample shows around 700,000 distinct CDR3 sequences, roughly three fifths of them seen only once. Whole-study results and caveats: Several TRBV segments occurring more often in patients than controls included TRBV5-6, TRBV5-1 and TRBV20-1.

The V and J genes are TRBV13 and TRBJ2-3; weak D call: TRBD2 (5 bases). Sequenced input: blood. The receptor was derived from a girl aged 2 to 9 with multiple sclerosis. CDR3 nucleotides: TGTGCCAGCAGCTCCCTACTAGGACGGGGAGCAGATACGCAGTATTTT. It is translated as CASSSLLGRGADTQYF.